The text below deals with one T cell receptor (beta chain). This sample stems from a study of blood T cell repertoires in COVID-19. V was clipped by 6 bases and J by 7 bases, with 16 bases between them. Germline CDR1 MDHEN, CDR2 SYDVKM. The CDR3 contains 14 residues. TCRdb keeps only in-frame clones here, not all; method: immunoSEQ multiplex PCR. The sample lists 200,000 to 300,000 clones; 80% to 90% were seen once. This TCR derives from a woman aged 30 to 39 who had recovered from COVID-19. The sequenced sample consisted of PBMCs or T cells enriched from blood (not recorded which). The rearrangement links TRBV28 to TRBJ2-1, with D possibly TRBD1 on 6 matching bases. The CDR3 is CASRLPTRGNEQFF. The CDR3 DNA is TGTGCCAGCAGACTCCCGACGAGGGGGAATGAGCAGTTCTTC. The variable domain in full, completed from reference TRBV28 and TRBJ2-1, reads DVKVTQSSRYLVKRTGEKVFLECVQDMDHENMFWYRQDPGLGLRLIYFSYDVKMKEKGDIPEGYSVSREKKERFSLILESASTNQTSMYLCASRLPTRGNEQFFGPGTRLTVL.